This TCR beta chain was found in a study of Ad26.COV2.S vaccination and SARS-CoV-2 variants. Study outcomes and limitations: TCR breadth and depth analyses may have underestimated total T cell responses. The study found similar non-spike TCR breadth in vaccine and placebo recipients. Placebo recipients trailed vaccine recipients in spike-specific TCR breadth.

The count of this clone is one. Its antigen is currently unknown. Profiled with immunoSEQ multiplex PCR; TCRdb holds only in-frame clones, not every one. The sample includes some 350,000 clones, 92% of them seen just once. The CDR3 covers 17 residues. Between the trimmed V and J ends, which lost 3 bases and 0 bases, there was a span of 15 bases. CDR1 and CDR2 (germline): SGHVS, FQNEAQ. The material sequenced was peripheral blood, taken after recovery from COVID-19. This TCR was recovered from a human donor who had recovered from COVID-19. The gene calls are TRBV7-8 and TRBJ1-3; D possibly corresponds to TRBD1 (6 bases). CDR3 residues: CASSFRGQRNSGNTIYF. The CDR3 DNA sequence: TGTGCCAGCAGCTTCAGAGGACAGAGGAACTCTGGAAACACCATATATTTT.